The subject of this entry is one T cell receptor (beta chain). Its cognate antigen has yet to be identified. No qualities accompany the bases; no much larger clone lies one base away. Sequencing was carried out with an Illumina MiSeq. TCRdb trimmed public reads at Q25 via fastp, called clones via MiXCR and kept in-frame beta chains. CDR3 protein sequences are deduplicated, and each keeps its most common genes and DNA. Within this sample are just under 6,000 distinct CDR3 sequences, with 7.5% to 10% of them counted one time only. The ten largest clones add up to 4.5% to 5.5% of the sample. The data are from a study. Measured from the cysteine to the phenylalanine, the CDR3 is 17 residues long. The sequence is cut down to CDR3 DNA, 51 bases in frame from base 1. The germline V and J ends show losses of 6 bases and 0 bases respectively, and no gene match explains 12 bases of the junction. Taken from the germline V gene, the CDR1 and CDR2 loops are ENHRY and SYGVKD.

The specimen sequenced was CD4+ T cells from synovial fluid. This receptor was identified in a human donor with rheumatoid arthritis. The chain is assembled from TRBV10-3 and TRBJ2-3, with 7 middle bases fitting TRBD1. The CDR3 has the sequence CAISDLRQGVSTDTQYF. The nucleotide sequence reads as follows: TGTGCCATCAGCGACCTACGACAGGGTGTAAGCACAGATACGCAGTATTTT.